The text below deals with one T cell receptor (beta chain). The sample comes from a study of blood T cell repertoires in COVID-19. Assay: immunoSEQ multiplex PCR; the TCRdb copy retains only in-frame clones and omits some. This table has around 99,000 clones, about 90% appearing once. The TCR comes from a human donor in a cohort sampled during active COVID-19. Sequencing input: peripheral blood.

CDR3 sequence reads: CASSRPGGWNTEAFF. CDR3 nucleotides: TGTGCCAGCAGTCGGCCAGGGGGCTGGAACACTGAAGCTTTCTTT. This chain links TRBV27 with TRBJ1-1; TRBD1 agrees at 8 bases. The trim removed 5 bases at V and 1 base at J, leaving 6 bases unmatched. CDR3 length: 15 amino acids. From germline, CDR1 is MNHEY and CDR2 SMNVEV (reference sequence).